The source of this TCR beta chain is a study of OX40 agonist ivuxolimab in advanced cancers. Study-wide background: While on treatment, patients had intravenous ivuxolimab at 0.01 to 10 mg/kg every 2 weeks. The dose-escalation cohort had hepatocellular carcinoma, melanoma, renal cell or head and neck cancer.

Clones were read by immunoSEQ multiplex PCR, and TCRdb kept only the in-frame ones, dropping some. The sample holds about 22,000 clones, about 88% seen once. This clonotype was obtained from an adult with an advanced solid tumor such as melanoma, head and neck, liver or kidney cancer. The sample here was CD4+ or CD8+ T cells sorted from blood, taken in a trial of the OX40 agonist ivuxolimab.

The DNA of the CDR3 is TGTGCCAGCAGCCCGCCCTGGACAGCGCACAATGAGCAGTTCTTC. Amino acids: CASSPPWTAHNEQFF. This chain uses TRBV11-2 with TRBJ2-1; tentative D call: TRBD1 (6 bases). The length of the CDR3 is 15 residues. Germline CDR1 is SGHAT and CDR2 is FQNNGV. Trimming took off 5 bases at V and 5 bases at J, with 16 bases between the two ends. Using reference TRBV11-2 and TRBJ2-1 for the parts outside the CDR3, the full variable domain is EAGVAQSPRYKIIEKRQSVAFWCNPISGHATLYWYQQILGQGPKLLIQFQNNGVVDDSQLPKDRFSAERLKGVDSTLKIQPAKLEDSAVYLCASSPPWTAHNEQFFGPGTRLTVL.